The present T cell receptor (beta chain) was sequenced within a study of T cells after yellow fever vaccination. Whole-study context: SMART-Seq v4 Ultra Low Input handled preparation of low-cell-number fractions. Study-wide results and limits: Clonotypes found in both CD4 and CD8 compartments made up a small share. Re-detected after boosting: most primary clones, 96% of CD4 and about 90% of CD8.

The germline V gene encodes CDR1 SGHNT and CDR2 YYREEE (reference sequence). This CDR3 spans 16 amino acids. Losses at the gene ends were 4 bases for V and 4 bases for J; bases not matched to a gene: 11. Making TCR cDNA involved 5'RACE template switching, which added UMIs and a universal primer site. TCRdb processed the 5' RACE reads anew with MiXCR; each CDR3 protein has one entry. The profile covers some 240,000 distinct CDR3 sequences, with about 3.7% appearing a single time and under 20% taken by the ten largest. Turning to this clonotype: Its matching antigen is unknown.

The starting material was PBMCs, obtained 15 days after the yellow fever booster vaccination. This sequence joins TRBV5-4 and TRBJ1-1; TRBD1 aligns across 9 bases. The TCR was taken from a man between 18 and 35 years old who received the YFV17D yellow fever vaccine. CDR3 in DNA: TGTGCCAGCAGCACAGGAACAGGGGGCCCGGTCACTGAAGCTTTCTTT. Translated, it gives CASSTGTGGPVTEAFF.